Listed here are 21 T cell receptor beta chains from one sample, sequenced in a study of blood T cells in healthy people across ages. For the second PCR, which ran for about 7 to 11 cycles, a sample-barcoded 5' primer and a J-beta primer mix were used. TCRdb re-derived calls from the 5' RACE reads in MiXCR, one entry per CDR3 protein. The sample contains hundreds of thousands of distinct CDR3 sequences, around 28% of which appear only once. Material: blood. The source is a woman older than 75 in good health.

The DNA for the CDR3 is TGCGCCAGCAGCCCGGGACTAGTGGCCGGGGAGCTGTTTTTT. Protein sequence: CASSPGLVAGELFF. The V and J genes are TRBV4-3 and TRBJ2-2; 8 bases are a match to TRBD2. The CDR3 has 14 residues. V was pared by 4 bases and J by 6 bases, with 4 bases of the junction left unmatched. The germline CDR1 and CDR2 sequences are LGHNA and YSLEER.

This clonotype was observed many times. This chain links TRBV5-1 with TRBJ1-1; TRBD1 is a possible D gene (6 bases). The CDR3 consists of 14 residues. V was cut by 2 bases and J by 1 base, with 9 bases left in between. Per germline, CDR1 SGHRS and CDR2 YFSETQ. This CDR3 reads CASSFGGTNTEAFF. CDR3 coding DNA: TGCGCCAGCAGCTTTGGGGGCACGAACACTGAAGCTTTCTTT.

This clonotype was counted many times. A much larger clone differs by one base, so this may be a read error. The V gene is TRBV5-1, the J gene TRBJ2-6; the D gene is possibly TRBD2 (6 bases). This CDR3 has 14 residues. CDR1 SGHRS and CDR2 YFSETQ come from the germline V gene. The CDR3 nucleotides are TGCGCCAGCAGCGACAGTGGAGGGGCCAACGTCCGGACTTTC. Residues: CASSDSGGANVRTF.

This rearrangement joins TRBV6-2 or TRBV6-3 to TRBJ2-3; a possible D gene is TRBD2 (6 bases). The CDR3 runs 15 residues. Looked up from germline, CDR1 is MNHEY and CDR2 is SVGEGT. The germline V and J ends were trimmed by 0 bases and 2 bases, with 9 bases remaining between them. The CDR3 is CASSYSAGLTDTQYF. Written as DNA, the CDR3 is TGTGCCAGCAGTTACTCGGCGGGGCTCACAGATACGCAGTATTTT.

This clonotype was detected many times. The rearrangement links TRBV7-2 to TRBJ2-1; D call uncertain. V gave up 0 bases and J gave up 2 bases, with 11 bases separating them. CDR1 is SGHTA and CDR2 is FQGNSA in the germline V gene. This CDR3 comprises 16 residues. CDR3 DNA: TGTGCCAGCAGCTTAGCGGGTGCAGGCACCTACAATGAGCAGTTCTTC. Translating it yields CASSLAGAGTYNEQFF.

This clonotype was seen ten or more times. The chain recombines TRBV10-3 with TRBJ2-3; possibly TRBD1 for D (5 bases). There are 13 residues in the CDR3. Germline V CDR1 and CDR2: ENHRY, SYGVKD. V lost 4 bases to trimming and J lost 6 bases, with 11 bases between them. CDR3 bases: TGTGCCATCAGTGTCCAGGACAAGGATACGCAGTATTTT. Protein: CAISVQDKDTQYF.

CDR3 nucleotides: TGTGCCAGCTCGTCTTCAGGGTTGCGGTATGGCTACACCTTC. Translation gives CASSSSGLRYGYTF. The V call is TRBV18, the J call TRBJ1-2; possible D gene TRBD1, 5 bases. V was clipped by 6 bases and J by 5 bases, with 16 bases between them. Germline values: CDR1 KGHSH, CDR2 LQKENI. The CDR3 contains 14 residues.

Regarding this clonotype: A much more abundant neighbour one base away suggests this may be a read error. This chain's CDR3 is CATSDFGGSATDEQFF. CDR3 bases: TGTGCCACCAGTGATTTTGGCGGGAGCGCCACGGATGAGCAGTTCTTC. This chain joins TRBV24-1 and TRBJ2-1; 7 bases fit TRBD2. CDR3 length equals 16 residues. The ends lost 1 base at V and 8 bases at J; junction bases unmatched: 10. Germline lookup yields CDR1 KGHDR and CDR2 SFDVKD.

This clonotype occurred many times. V is TRBV27 and J is TRBJ2-5; D is possibly TRBD1 (5 bases). V was clipped by 4 bases and J by 2 bases, with 8 bases between them. Germline V gene data show CDR1 as MNHEY and CDR2 as SMNVEV (reference sequence). The CDR3 length is 13 residues. CDR3 sequence (DNA): TGTGCCAGCAGTTCCCAGGGTCAAGAGACCCAGTACTTC. It yields the protein CASSSQGQETQYF.

This clonotype was seen many times. The chain couples TRBV20-1 to TRBJ2-1; D remains unclear. Trimming removed 6 bases from V and 0 bases from J, with 12 bases in between. Germline loops: CDR1 DFQATT, CDR2 SNEGSKA (reference sequence). CDR3 length: 14 amino acids. Written as DNA, the CDR3 is TGCAGTGCGAGTCGGACCCGCTCCTACAATGAGCAGTTCTTC. This encodes CSASRTRSYNEQFF.

Comment on this clonotype: One base away lies a much larger clone, so this may be a sequencing read error. This chain uses TRBV4-3 with TRBJ1-1; unclear D gene. The CDR3 sequence is 14 residues long. Germline CDR1 reads LGHNA; CDR2 reads YSLEER. CDR3 residues: CASNQDPASVEAFF. CDR3 in DNA: TGCGCCAGCAACCAAGATCCGGCATCGGTTGAAGCTTTCTTT.

The V and J genes are TRBV20-1 and TRBJ2-3; possibly TRBD2 for D (6 bases). Germline assignment: CDR1 DFQATT and CDR2 SNEGSKA (reference sequence). This CDR3 is built from 19 residues. The ends were cut back, 1 base at V and 0 bases at J, with 23 bases in the middle. The CDR3 sequence is CSARGISGSKRGSTDTQYF. CDR3 coding DNA: TGCAGTGCTAGAGGGATTAGCGGAAGCAAGCGAGGGAGCACAGATACGCAGTATTTT.

Remarks on this clonotype: A much larger clone differs by one base, so this may be a read error. V usage is TRBV18 and J usage is TRBJ2-7; 9 nucleotides align to TRBD1. The J call is in doubt because the DNA end fits TRBJ2-5 better. Looked up from germline, CDR1 is KGHSH and CDR2 is LQKENI. The CDR3 loop spans 14 amino acids. The CDR3 region has the DNA TGTGCCAGCTCACCGGCACAGGGGGCAGAGACCCAGTACTTC. It translates to CASSPAQGAETQYF.

The chain is built from TRBV2 and TRBJ2-7, with a weak D call TRBD2 (6 bases). This CDR3 region has 13 residues. CDR1 is SNHLY, CDR2 FYNNEI, per germline. V dropped 2 bases and J dropped 5 bases, with 10 bases sitting between them. The CDR3 DNA reads as TGTGCCAGCAGTGAATCGTGGGGGGACGAGCAGTACTTC. This encodes CASSESWGDEQYF.

A remark on this clonotype: A much larger clone is a single base away; this may be a read error. The chain links TRBV24-1 to TRBJ2-1, with TRBD2 identical over 8 bases. The V gene's germline CDR1 is KGHDR and CDR2 SFDVKD. The CDR3 sequence is 15 residues long. J lost 6 bases, V lost 5 bases, and 8 bases had no gene match. The CDR3 protein is CATSGSGGDCNEQFF. The CDR3 coding sequence is TGTGCCACCAGTGGCAGCGGGGGAGATTGCAATGAGCAGTTCTTC.

V is TRBV4-3 and J is TRBJ1-2; D not certain. Germline V gives CDR1 LGHNA, CDR2 YSLEER. The CDR3 length is 15 residues. V gave up 1 base and J gave up 2 bases, with 11 bases separating them. CDR3 sequence: CASSQGYQPNYGYTF. CDR3 bases: TGCGCCAGCAGCCAAGGGTACCAGCCCAACTATGGCTACACCTTC.

The chain links TRBV27 to TRBJ2-2, with TRBD1 as a possible D gene (6 bases). The V gene's germline CDR1 is MNHEY and CDR2 SMNVEV (reference sequence). V lost 1 base, J lost 5 bases, and 11 bases lay in between. The CDR3 covers 15 residues. The CDR3 reads CASSLWSGATGELFF. The CDR3 DNA follows: TGTGCCAGCAGTTTATGGTCAGGGGCGACCGGGGAGCTGTTTTTT.

In its sample, this clonotype was seen many times. DNA of the CDR3: TGTGCCAGCAGCTTGGGTGGGACAAGTACTAGCACAGATACGCAGTATTTT. As protein: CASSLGGTSTSTDTQYF. The chain uses TRBV7-9 and TRBJ2-3; a possible D gene is TRBD1 (6 bases). Trimming shortened V by 3 bases and J by 0 bases, and 16 bases separated the two germline ends. Per germline, CDR1 SEHNR and CDR2 FQNEAQ (reference sequence). This CDR3 contains 17 residues.

This chain links TRBV6-2 or TRBV6-3 with TRBJ2-5; 10 bases are shared with TRBD2. Germline loops: CDR1 MNHEY, CDR2 SVGEGT. The CDR3 length is 16 residues. With V trimmed by 3 bases and J by 1 base, 5 bases remained unmatched. The CDR3 sequence is CASSYTGLATQETQYF. The CDR3 DNA reads TGTGCCAGCAGTTATACGGGACTAGCGACCCAAGAGACCCAGTACTTC.

V is TRBV7-6 and J is TRBJ1-4; D uncertain. Deletions cut 1 base from V and 3 bases from J, with 6 bases between. This CDR3 has 14 amino acids. Per germline, CDR1 SGHVS and CDR2 FNYEAQ. The CDR3 DNA reads as TGTGCCAGCAGCTTAGAAGATTCTAATGAAAAACTGTTTTTT. Translated: CASSLEDSNEKLFF.

The rearrangement links TRBV20-1 to TRBJ2-1; 8 bases match TRBD2. With 1 base clipped from V and 10 bases from J, the junction kept 15 bases outside the gene matches. Germline V gene data show CDR1 as DFQATT and CDR2 as SNEGSKA (reference sequence). The CDR3 sequence is 16 residues long. This CDR3 reads CSARGGLRTSFSEQFF. The CDR3 DNA is TGCAGTGCTAGAGGGGGTTTGAGGACTAGCTTCTCCGAGCAGTTCTTC.